Listed here are 12 T cell receptor beta chains from one sample, sequenced in a study of OX40 agonist ivuxolimab in advanced cancers. The protocol was immunoSEQ multiplex PCR, while the TCRdb copy is restricted to in-frame clones and leaves out a portion. This sample has around 34,000 clones; around 81% occur once, and the top ten carry more than 1.2%. The source was CD4+ or CD8+ T cells sorted from blood, collected in a trial of the OX40 agonist ivuxolimab. The receptor source for this set is an adult with an advanced solid tumor such as melanoma, head and neck, liver or kidney cancer.

This chain connects TRBV28 to TRBJ2-3; D not resolved. From germline, CDR1 is MDHEN and CDR2 SYDVKM. Trimming cost V 3 bases and J 8 bases, with 6 bases left between them. The CDR3 is 11 residues long. The CDR3 reads CASSFQATQYF. CDR3 DNA sequence: TGTGCCAGCAGTTTCCAGGCTACGCAGTATTTT.

The chain carries TRBV6-5 and TRBJ1-2, with a tentative D call TRBD1 (6 bases). Germline assignment: CDR1 MNHEY and CDR2 SVGAGI. The V end was cut by 2 bases, the J end by 2 bases, with 9 bases between. The CDR3 contains 14 residues. The CDR3 nucleotides read TGTGCCAGCAGTTACCAGCAGGGGAACTATGGCTACACCTTC. This gives the protein CASSYQQGNYGYTF.

The chain couples TRBV6-5 to TRBJ2-7, with 9 bases identical to TRBD2. This CDR3 is built from 14 residues. The V segment lost 4 bases and the J segment 2 bases; nucleotides outside the gene matches: 3. CDR1 and CDR2 from the germline V gene are MNHEY and SVGAGI. The CDR3 sequence: CASSSRGGAYEQYF. The CDR3 nucleotides are TGTGCCAGCAGTTCACGCGGGGGGGCCTACGAGCAGTACTTC.

The gene calls are TRBV10-3 and TRBJ2-3; 10 nucleotides agree with TRBD2. The CDR3 totals 15 residues. V was clipped by 10 bases and J by 1 base; unmatched bases: 8. The germline CDR1 and CDR2 sequences are ENHRY and SYGVKD. As DNA, the CDR3 is TGTGCCACAGAGGTAGCGGGGGGTGGCACAGATACGCAGTATTTT. It codes for CATEVAGGGTDTQYF.

This chain connects TRBV7-2 to TRBJ2-7; D perhaps matches TRBD2 (6 bases). The V end was cut by 3 bases, the J end by 6 bases, with 15 bases between. CDR1 SGHTA and CDR2 FQGNSA come from the germline V gene. This CDR3 region has 14 residues. The CDR3 nucleotides read TGTGCCAGCAGCTTTCAGGCGGGGTACGGCGAGCAGTACTTC. Its protein is CASSFQAGYGEQYF. The complete variable domain, with remaining parts taken from reference TRBV7-2 and TRBJ2-7, reads GAGVSQSPSNKVTEKGKDVELRCDPISGHTALYWYRQSLGQGLEFLIYFQGNSAPDKSGLPSDRFSAERTGGSVSTLTIQRTQQEDSAVYLCASSFQAGYGEQYFGPGTRLTVT.

There are a few counts of this clone. The chain recombines TRBV19 with TRBJ1-2; tentatively, D is TRBD1 (5 bases). The CDR3 runs to 12 residues. Germline V gene data show CDR1 as LNHDA and CDR2 as SQIVND (reference sequence). Trimming removed 11 bases from V and 8 bases from J, with 18 bases in between. The CDR3 protein is CASLGLGDGYTF. In nucleotides, the CDR3 is TGTGCCTCCTTAGGGTTGGGGGACGGCTACACCTTC.

This clone appeared once. V gene TRBV11-2 combines with J gene TRBJ2-4; TRBD1 aligns across 7 bases. This CDR3 region has 13 residues. CDR1 is SGHAT, CDR2 FQNNGV, per germline. Trimming took 11 bases from V and 0 from J; bases not matched to a gene: 4. The CDR3 sequence is CAVQGVAKNIQYF. The CDR3 DNA reads TGTGCCGTGCAGGGGGTAGCCAAAAACATTCAGTACTTC.

The chain carries TRBV19 and TRBJ2-2; perhaps TRBD2 as D (5 bases). CDR3 length: 15 residues. V gave up 7 bases and J gave up 7 bases, with 19 bases separating them. From germline, CDR1 is LNHDA and CDR2 SQIVND (reference sequence). CDR3: CASTPDFYPHGELFF. CDR3 DNA sequence: TGTGCCAGTACCCCGGACTTCTACCCGCACGGGGAGCTGTTTTTT.

The gene calls are TRBV6-1 and TRBJ1-1; D is unresolved. Germline V lookup: CDR1 MNHNS, CDR2 SASEGT. The ends were cut back, 7 bases at V and 1 base at J, with 10 bases in the middle. The CDR3 totals 13 residues. The CDR3 nucleotides read TGTGCCAGCACCTTGACTCAGAACACTGAAGCTTTCTTT. Translated, it gives CASTLTQNTEAFF.

This chain connects TRBV28 to TRBJ1-6; a possible D gene is TRBD1 (6 bases). CDR3 length: 14 residues. Trimming took 7 bases from V and 9 from J, leaving 16 bases between them. Germline CDR1 reads MDHEN; CDR2 reads SYDVKM. The CDR3 region is CASTPPGGRSPLHF. The DNA for the CDR3 is TGTGCCAGCACCCCCCCGGGGGGCCGTTCACCCCTCCACTTT.

V usage is TRBV5-4 and J usage is TRBJ1-1, with D unresolved. The V end was cut by 4 bases, the J end by 4 bases, with 14 bases between. This CDR3 has 14 amino acids. Per the germline V gene, CDR1 is SGHNT and CDR2 is YYREEE (reference sequence). CDR3 sequence reads: CASSLLDGVTEAFF. The CDR3, as DNA: TGTGCCAGCAGCCTCCTAGATGGGGTCACTGAAGCTTTCTTT.

V is TRBV5-5 and J is TRBJ2-1; 13 bases are a match to TRBD2. V was clipped by 4 bases and J by 0 bases; unmatched bases: 4. The CDR3 sequence is 17 residues long. The V gene's germline CDR1 is SGHKS and CDR2 YYEKEE (reference sequence). CDR3 in DNA: TGTGCCAGCAGCAAGGGACTAGCGGGGAGCTCCTACAATGAGCAGTTCTTC. It codes for CASSKGLAGSSYNEQFF.